Each of the 6 T cell receptor beta chains below was sequenced from the same sample in a study of tumor-infiltrating lymphocytes in primary liver carcinoma. The authors made TCR beta cDNA from about 500 ng total RNA with a constant-region primer. Nested multiplex PCR, run for three rounds with slightly modified ARM-PCR, yielded TCR beta libraries. Each of the first two PCR rounds ran about 9 cycles with TRBV1-TRBV30 forward and C-beta reverse primers. TCRdb itself ran the multiplex PCR reads through MiXCR, one entry per CDR3 protein. The repertoire has 310,000 or so distinct CDR3 sequences, approximately 64% of them found once; the top ten carry under 8%. Blood RNA came from unsorted whole blood; germline DNA was also extracted. The sequenced sample consisted of peripheral blood. These receptors were collected from a man aged 35-49 years with primary liver carcinoma and hepatitis B virus infection.

This chain joins TRBV18 and TRBJ2-2, with D unresolved. Germline V CDR1 and CDR2: KGHSH, LQKENI. CDR3 length: 12 residues. The V gene lost 2 bases and the J gene lost 6 bases, with 4 bases spanning the gap. The CDR3 here is CASSPRAGELFF. The CDR3 DNA reads as TGTGCCAGCTCACCAAGGGCCGGGGAGCTGTTTTTT.

This clonotype was seen many times. The rearrangement joins TRBV12-3 or TRBV12-4 to TRBJ2-5; D not resolved. The CDR3 length is 14 residues. Between the trimmed V and J ends, which lost 1 base and 0 bases, there was a span of 6 bases. The CDR3 DNA follows: TGTGCCAGCAGTTTAGTCCCTAACCAAGAGACCCAGTACTTC. Encoded protein: CASSLVPNQETQYF.

As to this clonotype: A clone one base away is much larger, so this may be a read error. J is TRBJ1-1 and V is TRBV6-5; D remains ambiguous. The germline V gene encodes CDR1 MNHEY and CDR2 SVGAGI. The CDR3 contains 13 residues. The CDR3 region is CASRRFMNTEVFF. The CDR3 DNA reads as TGTGCCAGCAGGAGGTTTATGAACACTGAAGTTTTCTTT.

This clonotype was seen a handful of times. One end of the junction does not line up with germline, which may come from a read error. The genes are TRBV10-2 and TRBJ2-5, with 9 positions matching TRBD2. CDR3 size: 16 residues. Germline CDR1 and CDR2: WSHSY and SAAADI. The CDR3 here is CASSDPSGTGQEIQYF. The CDR3 DNA reads TGCGCCAGCAGTGACCCTAGCGGGACGGGCCAAGAGATCCAGTACTTC.

In regard to this clonotype: A read error may account for a junction end that differs from germline. The V call is TRBV11-2, the J call TRBJ2-1; 9 bases map to TRBD2. CDR3 size: 18 residues. Germline-derived CDR1 and CDR2 are SGHAT and FQNNGV. In nucleotides, the CDR3 is TGTGCCAGCAGCTTAGGGGCCACTGATAGCGGGAGATTCGATGATCAGTCCTTC. This codes for CASSLGATDSGRFDDQSF.

Concerning this clonotype: One base away lies a much larger clone, so this may be a sequencing read error. The chain employs TRBV6-2 or TRBV6-3 and TRBJ2-6; possibly TRBD1 for D (5 bases). This CDR3 spans 15 amino acids. From germline, CDR1 is MNHEY and CDR2 SVGEGT. Here the CDR3 reads CASSLQGPGASVLTF. DNA of the CDR3: TGTGCCAGCAGTCTCCAGGGCCCTGGGGCCAGCGTCCTGACTTTC.